These 17 T cell receptor beta chains share one sample of origin, sequenced in a study of blood T cell repertoires in COVID-19. Sequencing used immunoSEQ multiplex PCR; TCRdb keeps in-frame clones, though not all of them. Of some 75,000 clones in the sample, around nine tenths were seen once. Source material: peripheral blood. The receptor source for this set is a man at least 80 years old with COVID-19, enrolled during active disease.

CDR3 protein: CASSATGWQYGYTF. The CDR3 bases are TGTGCCAGCAGCGCTACAGGGTGGCAGTATGGCTACACCTTC. V usage is TRBV7-9 and J usage is TRBJ1-2; maybe TRBD1 (6 bases). Trimming stripped 5 bases from V and 5 bases from J, with 15 bases between. The length of the CDR3 is 14 residues. Germline V gene data show CDR1 as SEHNR and CDR2 as FQNEAQ (reference sequence). Based on the CDR3 plus reference TRBV7-9 and TRBJ1-2, the full variable domain is DTGVSQNPRHKITKRGQNVTFRCDPISEHNRLYWYRQTLGQGPEFLTYFQNEAQLEKSRLLSDRFSAERPKGSFSTLEIQRTEQGDSAMYLCASSATGWQYGYTFGSGTRLTVV.

The gene calls are TRBV7-9 and TRBJ1-6, with D possibly being TRBD1 (5 bases). V was clipped by 1 base and J by 9 bases, with 10 bases between them. Germline loops: CDR1 SEHNR, CDR2 FQNEAQ (reference sequence). The CDR3 loop spans 14 amino acids. Here the CDR3 reads CASSLVQGSSPLHF. DNA for the CDR3: TGTGCCAGCAGCTTAGTGCAGGGTAGTTCACCCCTCCACTTT.

In its sample, this clone was seen once. The chain couples TRBV21-1 to TRBJ1-2; TRBD1 is the table's D call and was not checked against the DNA. TRBV21-1 is a pseudogene segment. CDR3 length: 13 residues. CDR3 nucleotide sequence: TGTGCCAGCAGCACAAGGGGATTCTATGGCTACACCTTC. Protein sequence: CASSTRGFYGYTF.

The chain is built from TRBV7-8 and TRBJ1-2; D not resolved. From germline, CDR1 is SGHVS and CDR2 FQNEAQ. Trimming stripped 5 bases from V and 3 bases from J, with 16 bases between. CDR3 length equals 15 residues. The CDR3: CASSPFRSLDYGYTF. CDR3 bases: TGTGCCAGCAGCCCCTTTAGGAGCCTAGACTATGGCTACACCTTC. Complete variable domain (other parts from reference TRBV7-8 and TRBJ1-2): GAGVSQSPRYKVAKRGQDVALRCDPISGHVSLFWYQQALGQGPEFLTYFQNEAQLDKSGLPSDRFFAERPEGSVSTLKIQRTQQEDSAVYLCASSPFRSLDYGYTFGSGTRLTVV.

The rearrangement links TRBV6-2 or TRBV6-3 to TRBJ2-2, with 9 bases fitting TRBD2. This CDR3 contains 18 residues. V lost 0 bases to trimming and J lost 5 bases; unmatched junction nucleotides: 10. The germline gives CDR1 MNHEY, CDR2 SVGEGT. This chain's CDR3 is CASSYSGGGGSGTGELFF. CDR3 nucleotides: TGTGCCAGCAGTTACTCTGGCGGGGGGGGCAGCGGGACCGGGGAGCTGTTTTTT.

V gene TRBV6-5 combines with J gene TRBJ1-1; maybe TRBD1 (6 bases). CDR3 size: 16 residues. V was shortened by 4 bases and J by 0 bases, with 15 bases between the two germline ends. In germline, CDR1 is MNHEY, CDR2 SVGAGI. This CDR3 reads CASSSVRQVMNTEAFF. The CDR3 nucleotides are TGTGCCAGCAGTTCGGTTCGACAGGTCATGAACACTGAAGCTTTCTTT.

This clone showed up just once. The chain uses TRBV20-1 and TRBJ1-2; D not resolved. V was trimmed by 3 bases and J by 3 bases, leaving 11 bases between them. Germline CDR1 reads DFQATT; CDR2 reads SNEGSKA (reference sequence). CDR3 length: 13 residues. CDR3 bases: TGCAGTGCTAGTGAGGGCCAGGACTATGGCTACACCTTC. Amino acids: CSASEGQDYGYTF.

The V gene is TRBV7-7, the J gene TRBJ2-3, with D unresolved. The germline V gene has CDR1 SSHAT and CDR2 FNYEAQ (reference sequence). CDR3 length equals 13 residues. Trimming removed 5 bases from V and 6 bases from J, with 12 bases in between. The CDR3 bases are TGTGCCAGCAGCCCCACCCACGGTGATACGCAGTATTTT. Translating it yields CASSPTHGDTQYF.

This sequence joins TRBV28 and TRBJ2-5, with D tentatively TRBD1 (5 bases). Germline V lookup: CDR1 MDHEN, CDR2 SYDVKM. The ends were cut back, 1 base at V and 3 bases at J, with 9 bases in the middle. CDR3 length equals 14 residues. The CDR3 spells CASSLFGREETQYF. CDR3 DNA sequence: TGTGCCAGCAGTTTATTCGGCAGGGAAGAGACCCAGTACTTC.

The J gene is TRBJ1-5, the V gene TRBV19, with unresolved D. CDR1 and CDR2 from the germline V gene are LNHDA and SQIVND (reference sequence). This CDR3 comprises 14 residues. V was clipped by 1 base and J by 5 bases, with 9 bases between them. CDR3 nucleotide sequence: TGTGCCAGTAGTATAGCGACAACGGATCAGCCCCAGCATTTT. This sequence encodes CASSIATTDQPQHF.

The CDR3 sequence is CASSSTRGEQYF. CDR3 nucleotides: TGTGCCAGCAGTTCGACCCGGGGGGAGCAGTACTTC. This rearrangement joins TRBV6-5 to TRBJ2-7; D possibly corresponds to TRBD2 (6 bases). This CDR3 is 12 amino acids long. V dropped 4 bases and J dropped 7 bases, with 11 bases sitting between them. Germline CDR1 reads MNHEY; CDR2 reads SVGAGI.

This chain joins TRBV9 and TRBJ2-4, with 9 nucleotides matching TRBD1. Germline V gene lookup returns CDR1 SGDLS and CDR2 YYNGEE. This CDR3 is built from 15 residues. V was clipped by 3 bases and J by 8 bases; unmatched bases: 9. The CDR3: CASSADDRGLYIQYF. CDR3 DNA sequence: TGTGCCAGCAGCGCCGACGACAGGGGGTTGTACATTCAGTACTTC.

J is TRBJ1-1 and V is TRBV29-1; TRBD1 might be the D (5 bases). V lost 4 bases and J lost 3, with 12 bases in between. CDR3 length: 13 amino acids. CDR1 is SQVTM and CDR2 is ANQGSEA in the germline V gene. This chain's CDR3 is CSVGTNRDTEAFF. CDR3 coding DNA: TGCAGCGTTGGGACAAACCGCGACACTGAAGCTTTCTTT.

This chain links TRBV7-9 with TRBJ1-1; D is uncertain. This CDR3 comprises 12 residues. V gave up 5 bases and J gave up 8 bases, with 12 bases separating them. CDR1 is SEHNR, CDR2 FQNEAQ, per germline (reference sequence). In nucleotides, the CDR3 is TGTGCCAGCAGCCCTACCGGGATGGAAGCTTTCTTT. Translating gives CASSPTGMEAFF. Drawing the rest from reference TRBV7-9 and TRBJ1-1, the complete variable domain is DTGVSQNPRHKITKRGQNVTFRCDPISEHNRLYWYRQTLGQGPEFLTYFQNEAQLEKSRLLSDRFSAERPKGSFSTLEIQRTEQGDSAMYLCASSPTGMEAFFGQGTRLTVV.

The V gene is TRBV19, the J gene TRBJ2-7; 10 bases line up with TRBD1. V was pared by 6 bases and J by 3 bases, with 5 bases of the junction left unmatched. This CDR3 comprises 14 residues. The germline CDR1 and CDR2 sequences are LNHDA and SQIVND (reference sequence). The CDR3 spells CASSSGQGFYEQYF. The CDR3 nucleotides read TGTGCCAGTAGCTCGGGACAGGGGTTCTACGAGCAGTACTTC.

The rearrangement uses TRBV5-4 and TRBJ2-7, with D perhaps TRBD1 (6 bases). Germline lookup yields CDR1 SGHNT and CDR2 YYREEE (reference sequence). V lost 3 bases, J lost 3 bases, and 10 bases lay in between. The CDR3 is 13 amino acids. CDR3 DNA sequence: TGTGCCAGCAGCTCAGGACAGAGCTACGAGCAGTACTTC. Protein: CASSSGQSYEQYF. Complete variable domain (other parts from reference TRBV5-4 and TRBJ2-7): ETGVTQSPTHLIKTRGQQVTLRCSSQSGHNTVSWYQQALGQGPQFIFQYYREEENGRGNFPPRFSGLQFPNYSSELNVNALELDDSALYLCASSSGQSYEQYFGPGTRLTVT.

This chain joins TRBV15 and TRBJ1-5, with D tentatively TRBD1 (5 bases). Germline assignment: CDR1 LNHNV and CDR2 YYDKDF (reference sequence). This CDR3 region has 16 residues. With 1 base removed from V and 4 bases from J, the gap between germline ends came to 14 bases. The CDR3 nucleotides read TGTGCCACCAGCAGAGTATGGGGCAGCTTGAATCAGCCCCAGCATTTT. Its translation: CATSRVWGSLNQPQHF.